Listed here are 19 T cell receptor beta chains from one sample, sequenced in a study of blood T cells in healthy people across ages. The authors ran a second PCR of about 7 to 11 cycles using a sample-barcoded 5' primer and a J-beta primer mix. TCRdb fed the 5' RACE reads into MiXCR, producing one record per CDR3 protein. The sample holds hundreds of thousands of distinct CDR3 sequences, about 32% seen once. The sequencing input was blood. All receptors come from a woman of 80 years or more in good health.

This clonotype was recorded many times. The gene calls are TRBV20-1 and TRBJ2-5; no firm D call. CDR1 is DFQATT, CDR2 SNEGSKA, per germline (reference sequence). Trimming shortened V by 0 bases and J by 5 bases, and 16 bases separated the two germline ends. This CDR3 region has 15 residues. The CDR3 reads CSARDRRPPPETQYF. DNA of the CDR3: TGCAGTGCTAGAGATCGGCGACCCCCCCCCGAGACCCAGTACTTC.

This clonotype has a handful of counts. The J gene is TRBJ2-5, the V gene TRBV2; possible D gene TRBD2, 5 bases. Germline-derived CDR1 and CDR2 are SNHLY and FYNNEI. The CDR3 consists of 13 residues. The V and J ends lost 3 bases and 4 bases respectively, with 9 bases between them. The CDR3 DNA reads TGTGCCAGCAGTGATCCCGAGGGAGAGACCCAGTACTTC. Protein product: CASSDPEGETQYF. Supplemented by reference TRBV2 and TRBJ2-5, the full variable domain reads EPEVTQTPSHQVTQMGQEVILRCVPISNHLYFYWYRQILGQKVEFLVSFYNNEISEKSEIFDDQFSVERPDGSNFTLKIRSTKLEDSAMYFCASSDPEGETQYFGPGTRLLVL.

This clonotype was recorded at least ten times. The V gene is TRBV5-1, the J gene TRBJ2-2; possible D gene TRBD2, 6 bases. Trimming took 3 bases from V and 0 from J, leaving 12 bases between them. This CDR3 region has 16 residues. Germline V gives CDR1 SGHRS, CDR2 YFSETQ. The CDR3 nucleotides are TGCGCCAGCAGCTGGGACTCAATAGCGAACACCGGGGAGCTGTTTTTT. Protein: CASSWDSIANTGELFF.

This clonotype was detected ten times or more. The chain links TRBV9 to TRBJ2-3; D ambiguous. V lost 4 bases and J lost 5, with 5 bases in between. Germline V gene data show CDR1 as SGDLS and CDR2 as YYNGEE. This CDR3 is 11 amino acids long. In nucleotides, the CDR3 is TGTGCCAGCAGCTTAAAAGATACGCAGTATTTT. This encodes CASSLKDTQYF.

This clonotype was found once. This chain connects TRBV6-1 to TRBJ2-1, with D possibly matching TRBD2 (6 bases). The germline V gene has CDR1 MNHNS and CDR2 SASEGT. There are 15 residues in the CDR3. V lost 0 bases to trimming and J lost 0 bases, with 6 bases between them. CDR3 amino acids: CASSEADYSYNEQFF. In DNA, the CDR3 is TGTGCCAGCAGTGAAGCGGACTACTCCTACAATGAGCAGTTCTTC.

This clonotype was seen at least ten times. This chain uses TRBV7-9 with TRBJ2-4; perhaps TRBD1 as D (6 bases). Germline CDR1 reads SEHNR; CDR2 reads FQNEAQ (reference sequence). The CDR3 has 15 amino acids. Between the trimmed V and J ends, which lost 3 bases and 2 bases, there was a span of 11 bases. The CDR3 sequence: CASSFPRGTKNIQYF. Written as DNA, the CDR3 is TGTGCCAGCAGCTTTCCCAGGGGAACCAAAAACATTCAGTACTTC.

The chain employs TRBV5-6 and TRBJ1-1; a weak D match, TRBD1 (5 bases). Between the trimmed V and J ends, which lost 3 bases and 3 bases, there was a span of 12 bases. The CDR3 runs 14 residues. Germline CDR1 reads SGHDT; CDR2 reads YYEEEE. This CDR3 is CASSWRQPHTEAFF. The CDR3 nucleotides are TGTGCCAGCAGCTGGAGACAGCCCCACACTGAAGCTTTCTTT.

About this clonotype itself: A much larger clone differs by one base, so this may be a read error. V is TRBV7-2 and J is TRBJ2-1, with 10 bases fitting TRBD1. This CDR3 is 14 amino acids long. Germline loops: CDR1 SGHTA, CDR2 FQGNSA. The V gene end was trimmed by 2 bases and the J gene end by 10 bases; junction bases not matched to a gene: 5. The CDR3 nucleotides are TGTGCCAGCAGCTTACAGGACAGGGGGGGCGAGCAGTTCTTC. This translates into CASSLQDRGGEQFF. Supplemented by reference TRBV7-2 and TRBJ2-1, the full variable domain reads GAGVSQSPSNKVTEKGKDVELRCDPISGHTALYWYRQSLGQGLEFLIYFQGNSAPDKSGLPSDRFSAERTGGSVSTLTIQRTQQEDSAVYLCASSLQDRGGEQFFGPGTRLTVL.

Concerning this clonotype itself: A much bigger clone sits one base away, suggesting this may be a read error. The chain joins TRBV24-1 to TRBJ2-7; a weak D match, TRBD2 (5 bases). The germline V and J ends were trimmed by 7 bases and 3 bases, with 15 bases remaining between them. Per germline, CDR1 KGHDR and CDR2 SFDVKD. There are 14 residues in the CDR3. The CDR3 sequence: CATRAGGSRYEQYF. CDR3 nucleotide sequence: TGTGCCACCAGGGCCGGAGGCAGCCGCTACGAGCAGTACTTC.

The rearrangement links TRBV5-4 to TRBJ1-1; perhaps TRBD1 as D (5 bases). This CDR3 has 16 amino acids. Germline V lookup: CDR1 SGHNT, CDR2 YYREEE (reference sequence). V was cut by 0 bases and J by 1 base, with 13 bases left in between. CDR3 coding DNA: TGTGCCAGCAGCTTGGACTGGGGGACCGAGAACACTGAAGCTTTCTTT. Translating gives CASSLDWGTENTEAFF.

J is TRBJ2-5 and V is TRBV5-1, with 11 bases that match TRBD1. Germline loops: CDR1 SGHRS, CDR2 YFSETQ. The CDR3 runs 15 residues. With V trimmed by 4 bases and J by 3 bases, 5 bases remained unmatched. CDR3 in amino acids: CASSPGTGGEETQYF. As DNA, the CDR3 is TGCGCCAGCAGCCCGGGGACAGGGGGTGAAGAGACCCAGTACTTC.

A remark on this clonotype: It may be a read error: a sequence one base away is much more abundant. The chain recombines TRBV12-3 or TRBV12-4 with TRBJ1-4; D unresolved. The CDR3 covers 14 residues. CDR3 amino acids: CASSETPLDEKRFF. Written as DNA, the CDR3 is TGTGCCAGCAGTGAGACCCCTCTGGATGAAAAACGGTTTTTT.

This clonotype was counted ten times or more. This chain connects TRBV6-5 to TRBJ2-7; the D gene could be TRBD1 or TRBD2 (5 bases each). Per germline, CDR1 MNHEY and CDR2 SVGAGI. The CDR3 spans 15 residues. With 4 bases removed from V and 2 bases from J, the gap between germline ends came to 15 bases. This CDR3 reads CASSSPGRQTYEQYF. The CDR3 DNA reads TGTGCCAGCAGTTCTCCGGGACGGCAAACCTACGAGCAGTACTTC.

The chain employs TRBV3-1 and TRBJ2-7; 9 bases align to TRBD1. Germline V gives CDR1 LGHDT, CDR2 YNNKEL (reference sequence). The junction had 15 bases not matched to a gene; V was cut back by 5 bases and J by 7 bases. The CDR3 length is 16 residues. The CDR3 nucleotides read TGTGCCAGCAGCTTCCACACCGGGACAGGGCTTACTGAGCAGTACTTC. Encoded protein: CASSFHTGTGLTEQYF.

The CDR3 bases are TGTGCCAGCAGAGGAAACCTCGTAGAAGCTTTCTTT. This codes for CASRGNLVEAFF. The rearrangement uses TRBV12-3 or TRBV12-4 and TRBJ1-1; D not resolved. With 6 bases removed from V and 8 bases from J, the gap between germline ends came to 13 bases. The length of the CDR3 is 12 residues.

V gene TRBV6-2 or TRBV6-3 combines with J gene TRBJ1-5, with D perhaps TRBD1 (6 bases). CDR1 is MNHEY and CDR2 is SVGEGT in the germline V gene. The V end lost 2 bases, the J end lost 0 bases, and 11 bases lay between the germline ends. The CDR3 has 16 amino acids. Written as DNA, the CDR3 is TGTGCCAGCAGTTACGGGGCAGGGGCTAGCAATCAGCCCCAGCATTTT. Translation gives CASSYGAGASNQPQHF.

At least ten counts were recorded for this clonotype. The chain employs TRBV20-1 and TRBJ2-1; D might be TRBD1 or TRBD2, each matching 5 bases. The length of the CDR3 is 14 residues. Germline V gene data show CDR1 as DFQATT and CDR2 as SNEGSKA (reference sequence). V was clipped by 2 bases and J by 8 bases, with 16 bases between them. CDR3 amino acids: CSARTQKGTHEQFF. CDR3 nucleotide sequence: TGCAGTGCTAGAACCCAAAAGGGGACCCATGAGCAGTTCTTC.

This clonotype was found many times. CDR3 nucleotides: TGTGCCAGCAGCCAAGGAGGAAACCAAGAGACCCAGTACTTC. Its protein product is CASSQGGNQETQYF. The chain is built from TRBV4-2 and TRBJ2-5, with D hard to call. CDR3 length: 14 amino acids. Deletions cut 1 base from V and 0 bases from J, with 6 bases between. Germline V lookup: CDR1 LGHNA, CDR2 YNFKEQ.

This clonotype came up many times. This chain links TRBV5-6 with TRBJ1-2; D remains ambiguous. Germline V gene lookup returns CDR1 SGHDT and CDR2 YYEEEE. The V gene lost 0 bases and the J gene lost 0 bases, with 6 bases spanning the gap. The CDR3 covers 14 residues. The CDR3 region is CASSLVQANYGYTF. In DNA, the CDR3 is TGTGCCAGCAGCTTGGTTCAGGCTAACTATGGCTACACCTTC.